Sequencing of this TCR beta chain was carried out in a study of T-cell reconstitution after alpha-beta-depleted transplantation in children listed by TCRdb under 2016. Describing the broader study: Using TCR repertoire profiling, the study quantitatively followed how T-cell immune reconstitution unfolded in children after TCRalphabeta/CD19-depleted allogeneic hematopoietic cell transplantation.

The sample's treatment or condition, from its label and the paper: allogeneic hematopoietic cell transplantation with graft depleted of TCRalphabeta T cells and CD19 B cells. The children who served as transplant recipients had been given grafts of TCRalphabeta/CD19-depleted allogeneic hematopoietic cells. The research as a whole found: In some patients, the high TCRbeta diversity seen at day 60 was put down to recipient T cells and intrathymic progenitors that had survived conditioning. Over subsequent months, a decline in hyperexpanded clone frequencies was noted, and after one year, T-cell counts and TCRbeta diversity were mostly ascribed to newly produced T cells. The apparently early alphabetaT-cell count recovery about two months after transplant was reportedly dependent on only several hundred rapidly expanded clones derived from non-depleted graft cells.

This clonotype was detected only a few times. Its antigen has not been determined. It has no much larger one-base neighbor in the sample; base qualities were not kept. The library was prepared using PCR. Data came from an Illumina HiSeq 2500. To normalize quantification of the TCRbeta repertoire, the TCR libraries were built with molecular barcoding that relied on unique molecular identifiers. TCRdb cleaned the public reads at Q25 with fastp, built clones with MiXCR and kept in-frame beta chains. For every CDR3 protein sequence, its rows merge into one entry that carries the most common genes and DNA. The sample profile shows fewer than 150,000 distinct CDR3 sequences; about 9.6% of them were found once. The ten biggest clones cover less than 25% of the sample. Specimen: PBMCs, mostly from graft donor cells, collected 180 days after TCRalphabeta/CD19-depleted stem cell transplant. The sequence was obtained from a girl less than two years old who had a stem cell transplant for combined immunodeficiency, so the T cells may come from the graft donor.

The bases are TGTGCCACCAGTGATGTTGGGCTTTCTGGGCATACGCAGTATTTT. Its coded protein is CATSDVGLSGHTQYF. In this chain, TRBV24-1 is recombined with TRBJ2-3, with the D segment identity uncertain. V is cut by 3 bases and J by 7 bases, and the space between the germline ends is 16 bases. Including the terminal cysteine and phenylalanine, the CDR3 comprises 15 residues. Left in the record is the CDR3 DNA by itself, 45 bases read in frame from the first base. The germline V gene provides CDR1 KGHDR and CDR2 SFDVKD.